These T cell receptor beta chains were read from a single sample in a study of response to subunit inactivated influenza vaccine. MiXCR, applied by TCRdb to the RT-PCR reads, yields one record per CDR3 protein. The repertoire holds more than 600,000 distinct CDR3 sequences, with roughly 18% as singletons. The sequences come from PBMCs from blood, collected around 5 days after vaccination. These TCRs come from a man in his fifties or sixties who received an inactivated influenza vaccine. The CDR3 runs from the conserved cysteine through the conserved F or W. D genes are given only for firm matches. Clone size is shown for a subset of rows, as once, few, many or a class of expanded clone.

V gene,D gene,J gene,clone size,CDR3 DNA,CDR3 protein
TRBV6-6,-,TRBJ1-2,few,TGTGCCAGCAGTTACCGGTGGGAGCATGGCTACACCTTC,CASSYRWEHGYTF
TRBV7-2,-,TRBJ2-7,-,TGTGCCAGCAGCAATCATCTGAAGGACGTCACCTACGAGCAGTACTTC,CASSNHLKDVTYEQYF
TRBV9,TRBD2,TRBJ2-7,few,TGTGCCAGCAGTAGAGCGGGGGGGAGTGGCGAGCAGTACTTC,CASSRAGGSGEQYF
TRBV20-1,-,TRBJ1-2,many,TGCAGTGCCCGGGACTCCGTAAACTATGGCTACACCTTC,CSARDSVNYGYTF
TRBV7-9,TRBD1,TRBJ2-4,few,TGTGCCAGCAGCTTAGCCGGACAGGGGGCGGCCAAAAACATTCAGTACTTC,CASSLAGQGAAKNIQYF
TRBV5-6,-,TRBJ1-5,-,TGTGCCAGCAGCTTCGCTGACGGGGGCGCTGGTCAGCCCCAGCATTTT,CASSFADGGAGQPQHF
TRBV10-1,-,TRBJ1-5,few,TGCGCCAGCAGTGAAGGCCGATCTCAGCCCCAGCATTTT,CASSEGRSQPQHF
TRBV5-6,TRBD2,TRBJ2-3,-,TGTGCCAGCAGAACACGGACTAGCGGGGGGATGGATACGCAGTATTTT,CASRTRTSGGMDTQYF
TRBV7-9,-,TRBJ2-6,-,TGTGCCAGCGGTAGTAGCGGATCCGGGGCCAACGTCCTGACTTTC,CASGSSGSGANVLTF
TRBV9,-,TRBJ2-3,few,TGTGCCAGCAGCGGGAAATCACACAGCACAGATACGCAGTATTTT,CASSGKSHSTDTQYF
TRBV4-1,-,TRBJ1-1,-,TGCGCCAGCAGATGGGAGGGAAACACTGAAGCTTTCTTT,CASRWEGNTEAFF